This T cell receptor beta chain came from a study of cytomegalovirus exposure and HLA in healthy donors. CDR1 and CDR2 from the germline V gene are SQVTM and ANQGSEA. Trimming pared 4 bases from V and 2 bases from J, leaving 12 bases between. This CDR3 has 14 residues. As concerns this clone: Its specificity is not known.

In the PCR, 60 Vbeta and 13 Jbeta primers were used. Profiled with immunoSEQ multiplex PCR; TCRdb holds only in-frame clones, not every one. The sample yields 90,000 or so clones, just under 80% seen once. General observations from the study: There were a few CMV-associated chains whose specificity for CMV antigens was confirmed in vitro.

This chain joins TRBV29-1 and TRBJ1-5, with a weak D call TRBD1 (6 bases). The sample consisted of PBMCs. The TCR sequence derives from a woman aged 40 to 55 in good health and CMV-seronegative. Here the CDR3 reads CSVAQGNGNQPQHF. CDR3 bases: TGCAGCGTTGCGCAGGGGAATGGCAATCAGCCCCAGCATTTT. Complete variable domain (other parts from reference TRBV29-1 and TRBJ1-5): SAVISQKPSRDICQRGTSLTIQCQVDSQVTMMFWYRQQPGQSLTLIATANQGSEATYESGFVIDKFPISRPNLTFSTLTVSNMSPEDSSIYLCSVAQGNGNQPQHFGDGTRLSIL.